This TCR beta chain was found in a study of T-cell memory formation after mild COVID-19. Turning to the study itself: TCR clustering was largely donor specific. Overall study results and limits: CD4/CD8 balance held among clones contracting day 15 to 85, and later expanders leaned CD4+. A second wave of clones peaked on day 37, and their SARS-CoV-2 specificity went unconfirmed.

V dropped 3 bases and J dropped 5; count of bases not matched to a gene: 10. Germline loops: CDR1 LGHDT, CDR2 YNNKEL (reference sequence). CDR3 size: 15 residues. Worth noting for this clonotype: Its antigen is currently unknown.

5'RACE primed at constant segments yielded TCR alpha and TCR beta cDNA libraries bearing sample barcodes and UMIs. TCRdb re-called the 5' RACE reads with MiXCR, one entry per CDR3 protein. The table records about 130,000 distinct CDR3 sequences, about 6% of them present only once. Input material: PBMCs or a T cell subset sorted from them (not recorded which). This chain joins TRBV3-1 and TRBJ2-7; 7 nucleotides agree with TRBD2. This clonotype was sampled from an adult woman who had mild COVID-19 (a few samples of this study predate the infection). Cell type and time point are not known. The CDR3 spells CASSHRLAARHEQYF. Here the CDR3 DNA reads TGTGCCAGCAGCCACCGACTAGCCGCACGCCACGAGCAGTACTTC.